This passage covers 17 T cell receptor beta chains from one sample sequenced in a study of shared clonotypes between healthy human individuals. Repertoires were generated with immunoSEQ multiplex PCR, while TCRdb's copy carries only in-frame clones and drops some. The sample lists hundreds of thousands of clones, around 78% seen once, with under 2% in the top ten. Sequencing was carried out using memory CD4+ T cells sorted from blood. Sample subset: CD45RA-negative fraction. The receptors stem from a woman younger than 45 in good health.

The V call is TRBV10-3, the J call TRBJ2-7; TRBD1 aligns across 7 bases. CDR1 ENHRY and CDR2 SYGVKD come from the germline V gene. V lost 6 bases, J lost 0 bases, and 8 bases stayed unmatched. CDR3 length: 15 residues. CDR3 protein: CAISNPTGSSYEQYF. The CDR3 DNA reads TGTGCCATCAGCAATCCGACAGGGAGCTCCTACGAGCAGTACTTC.

A few counts support this clone. This specimen includes other DNA sequences encoding the same CDR3. The chain has TRBV2 and TRBJ2-7; 8 bases map to TRBD1. Germline V gives CDR1 SNHLY, CDR2 FYNNEI. With 6 bases clipped from V and 5 bases from J, the junction kept 9 bases outside the gene matches. The CDR3 extends over 14 amino acids. The CDR3 nucleotides are TGTGCCAGCAGAACCGGGACAGGTAACAACGAGCAGTACTTC. Its protein is CASRTGTGNNEQYF.

The chain links TRBV7-3 to TRBJ1-2; D might be TRBD1 (5 bases). Germline-derived CDR1 and CDR2 are SGHTA and FQGTGA. The length of the CDR3 is 12 residues. The V gene lost 3 bases and the J gene lost 8 bases, with 10 bases spanning the gap. The CDR3 loop reads CASSLGVAGYTF. For the CDR3, the DNA is TGTGCCAGCAGCTTGGGGGTAGCCGGCTACACCTTC. Looking up the rest from reference TRBV7-3 and TRBJ1-2 gives the full variable domain: GAGVSQTPSNKVTEKGKYVELRCDPISGHTALYWYRQSLGQGPEFLIYFQGTGAADDSGLPNDRFFAVRPEGSVSTLKIQRTERGDSAVYLCASSLGVAGYTFGSGTRLTVV.

The chain carries TRBV4-1 and TRBJ1-4, with 7 bases aligning to TRBD1. Trimming took 1 base from V and 4 from J; bases not matched to a gene: 9. CDR3 size: 17 residues. CDR1 is MGHRA, CDR2 YSYEKL, per germline. Here the CDR3 reads CASSQVIWTGDNEKLFF. CDR3 DNA sequence: TGCGCCAGCAGCCAAGTGATCTGGACAGGAGATAATGAAAAACTGTTTTTT.

This clone was counted between two and nine times. The CDR3 DNA reads TGTGCCAGCAGTTTGCATTCAGGGGGCTATGGCTACACCTTC. Protein: CASSLHSGGYGYTF. This chain joins TRBV28 and TRBJ1-2; 7 bases map to TRBD1. Germline V gene sequence: CDR1 MDHEN, CDR2 SYDVKM. The junction had 5 bases not matched to a gene; V was cut back by 3 bases and J by 4 bases. The CDR3 is 14 amino acids.

The V and J genes are TRBV29-1 and TRBJ2-7; D is perhaps TRBD2 (6 bases). This CDR3 contains 13 residues. Trimming removed 7 bases from V and 2 bases from J, with 15 bases in between. Germline CDR1 SQVTM, CDR2 ANQGSEA. CDR3 in amino acids: CSALIGGTYEQYF. In DNA form, the CDR3 reads TGCAGCGCCTTAATAGGCGGGACCTACGAGCAGTACTTC.

The genes are TRBV6-1 and TRBJ2-2; perhaps TRBD2 as D (6 bases). This CDR3 is 16 amino acids long. Germline CDR1 is MNHNS and CDR2 is SASEGT. Trimming stripped 1 base from V and 1 base from J, with 10 bases between. The CDR3 DNA sequence: TGTGCCAGCAGTGAAGTTGGAGGGGTGAACACCGGGGAGCTGTTTTTT. This encodes CASSEVGGVNTGELFF.

The rearrangement uses TRBV28 and TRBJ1-5, with D possibly being TRBD1 (6 bases). The CDR3 has 16 residues. Germline V CDR1 and CDR2: MDHEN, SYDVKM. Trimming removed 7 bases from V and 6 bases from J, with 22 bases in between. CDR3 protein: CASTQGRQVPGQPQHF. The CDR3 nucleotides are TGTGCCAGCACCCAAGGACGACAGGTGCCAGGTCAGCCCCAGCATTTT.

This chain links TRBV7-9 with TRBJ2-1; perhaps TRBD2 as D (6 bases). This CDR3 contains 13 residues. Germline V CDR1 and CDR2: SEHNR, FQNEAQ (reference sequence). With 4 bases removed from V and 6 bases from J, the gap between germline ends came to 10 bases. The CDR3 DNA sequence: TGTGCCAGCAGCTCCGGGACTTCCAATGAGCAGTTCTTC. Amino acids: CASSSGTSNEQFF. The full variable domain, completed using reference TRBV7-9 and TRBJ2-1, is DTGVSQNPRHKITKRGQNVTFRCDPISEHNRLYWYRQTLGQGPEFLTYFQNEAQLEKSRLLSDRFSAERPKGSFSTLEIQRTEQGDSAMYLCASSSGTSNEQFFGPGTRLTVL.

The V and J genes are TRBV12-2 and TRBJ2-7; the D call of TRBD2 is as the table states it, not checked on the DNA. TRBV12-2 is deemed a pseudogene. The CDR3 spans 14 residues. CDR3 DNA sequence: TGTGCAAGTCGCTTGGGGGACTTCTCCTACGAGCAGTACTTC. This translates into CASRLGDFSYEQYF.

The chain has TRBV19 and TRBJ2-2, with 8 bases identical to TRBD2. The CDR3 covers 14 residues. V dropped 6 bases and J dropped 0; count of bases not matched to a gene: 0. Per the germline V gene, CDR1 is LNHDA and CDR2 is SQIVND (reference sequence). CDR3 sequence reads: CASRTSANTGELFF. For the CDR3, the DNA is TGTGCCAGTAGGACTAGCGCGAACACCGGGGAGCTGTTTTTT.

The chain employs TRBV6-1 and TRBJ2-3; 10 bases line up with TRBD2. CDR3 size: 17 residues. V dropped 4 bases and J dropped 5; count of bases not matched to a gene: 12. Germline loops: CDR1 MNHNS, CDR2 SASEGT. The CDR3 nucleotides read TGTGCCAGCAGTGCACGGACTAGCGGAGGGGGGCGAGATACGCAGTATTTT. This encodes CASSARTSGGGRDTQYF.

The V call is TRBV5-1, the J call TRBJ1-2; weak D call: TRBD1 (5 bases). CDR3 length: 15 residues. Germline lookup yields CDR1 SGHRS and CDR2 YFSETQ. Trimming took off 0 bases at V and 11 bases at J, with 20 bases between the two ends. The CDR3 sequence: CASSLDPRPDKGYTF. The CDR3 coding sequence is TGCGCCAGCAGCTTGGATCCCAGACCCGACAAGGGGTACACCTTC.

This clone was seen a single time. This chain uses TRBV18 with TRBJ1-5; D is possibly TRBD1 (5 bases). Germline assignment: CDR1 KGHSH and CDR2 LQKENI. The CDR3 runs to 16 residues. V dropped 2 bases and J dropped 0 bases, with 11 bases sitting between them. The CDR3, as DNA: TGTGCCAGCTCACCAATCGGACAAACTAGCAATCAGCCCCAGCATTTT. This encodes CASSPIGQTSNQPQHF. Looking up the rest from reference TRBV18 and TRBJ1-5 gives the full variable domain: NAGVMQNPRHLVRRRGQEARLRCSPMKGHSHVYWYRQLPEEGLKFMVYLQKENIIDESGMPKERFSAEFPKEGPSILRIQQVVRGDSAAYFCASSPIGQTSNQPQHFGDGTRLSIL.

The rearrangement joins TRBV11-3 to TRBJ2-2, with D perhaps TRBD1 (6 bases). CDR3 length: 12 amino acids. V lost 11 bases to trimming and J lost 1 base, with 8 bases between them. The V gene's germline CDR1 is SGHNT and CDR2 YENEEA. CDR3 in DNA: TGTGCCGTGACAGGGAACACCGGGGAGCTGTTTTTT. Protein product: CAVTGNTGELFF.

This sequence joins TRBV27 and TRBJ2-3; 14 bases match TRBD2. Germline V gene lookup returns CDR1 MNHEY and CDR2 SMNVEV (reference sequence). Losses at the gene ends were 10 bases for V and 4 bases for J; bases not matched to a gene: 4. This CDR3 is 14 amino acids long. The CDR3 is CATGTSGRADTQYF. In DNA, the CDR3 is TGTGCCACCGGGACTAGCGGGAGAGCAGATACGCAGTATTTT.

V is TRBV7-9 and J is TRBJ1-2; D call uncertain. Between the trimmed V and J ends, which lost 5 bases and 8 bases, there was a span of 12 bases. The CDR3 spans 12 residues. Germline CDR1 SEHNR, CDR2 FQNEAQ (reference sequence). The CDR3 loop reads CASSPAGSGYTF. The CDR3 DNA sequence: TGTGCCAGCAGCCCCGCAGGCTCCGGCTACACCTTC.